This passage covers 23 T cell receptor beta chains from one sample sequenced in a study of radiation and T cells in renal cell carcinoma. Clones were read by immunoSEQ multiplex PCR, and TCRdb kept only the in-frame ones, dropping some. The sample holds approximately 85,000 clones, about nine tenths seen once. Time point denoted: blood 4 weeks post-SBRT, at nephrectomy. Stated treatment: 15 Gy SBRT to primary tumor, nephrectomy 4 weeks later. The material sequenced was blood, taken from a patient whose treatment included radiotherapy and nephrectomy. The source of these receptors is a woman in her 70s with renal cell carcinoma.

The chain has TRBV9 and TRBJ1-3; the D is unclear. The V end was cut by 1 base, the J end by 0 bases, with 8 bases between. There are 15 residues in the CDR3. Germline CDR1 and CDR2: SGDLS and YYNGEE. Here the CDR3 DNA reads TGTGCCAGCAGCGTAAAGGCCTCCTCTGGAAACACCATATATTTT. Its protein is CASSVKASSGNTIYF.

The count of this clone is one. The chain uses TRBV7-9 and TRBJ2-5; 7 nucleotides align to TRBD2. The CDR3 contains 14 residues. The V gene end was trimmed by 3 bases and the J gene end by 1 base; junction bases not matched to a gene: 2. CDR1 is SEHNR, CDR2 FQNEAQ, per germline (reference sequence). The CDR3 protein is CASSFQRGQETQYF. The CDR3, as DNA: TGTGCCAGCAGCTTCCAGCGGGGCCAAGAGACCCAGTACTTC. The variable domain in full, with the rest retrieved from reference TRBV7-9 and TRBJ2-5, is DTGVSQNPRHKITKRGQNVTFRCDPISEHNRLYWYRQTLGQGPEFLTYFQNEAQLEKSRLLSDRFSAERPKGSFSTLEIQRTEQGDSAMYLCASSFQRGQETQYFGPGTRLLVL.

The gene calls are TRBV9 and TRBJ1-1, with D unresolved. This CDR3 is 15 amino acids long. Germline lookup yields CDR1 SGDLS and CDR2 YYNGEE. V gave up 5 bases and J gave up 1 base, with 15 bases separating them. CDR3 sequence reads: CASRPLALGNTEAFF. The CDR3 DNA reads TGTGCCAGCAGACCTTTGGCACTAGGGAACACTGAAGCTTTCTTT.

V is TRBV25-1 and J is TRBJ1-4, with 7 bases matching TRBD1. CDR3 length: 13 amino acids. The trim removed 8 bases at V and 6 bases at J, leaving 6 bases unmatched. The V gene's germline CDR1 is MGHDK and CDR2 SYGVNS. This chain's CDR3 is CASPGGTDEKLFF. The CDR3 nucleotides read TGTGCCAGCCCTGGTGGGACAGATGAAAAACTGTTTTTT.

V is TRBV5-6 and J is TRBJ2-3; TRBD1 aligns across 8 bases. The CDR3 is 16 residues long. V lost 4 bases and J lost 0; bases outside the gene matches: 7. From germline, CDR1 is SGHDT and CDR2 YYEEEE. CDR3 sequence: CASSGSGGLSTDTQYF. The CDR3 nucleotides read TGTGCCAGCAGCGGGTCAGGGGGCCTAAGCACAGATACGCAGTATTTT. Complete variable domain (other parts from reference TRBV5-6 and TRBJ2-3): DAGVTQSPTHLIKTRGQQVTLRCSPKSGHDTVSWYQQALGQGPQFIFQYYEEEERQRGNFPDRFSGHQFPNYSSELNVNALLLGDSALYLCASSGSGGLSTDTQYFGPGTRLTVL.

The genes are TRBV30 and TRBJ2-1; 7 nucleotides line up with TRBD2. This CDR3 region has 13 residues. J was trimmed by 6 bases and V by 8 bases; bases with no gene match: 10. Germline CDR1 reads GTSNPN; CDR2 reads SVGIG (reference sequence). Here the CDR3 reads CATLGAGPNEQFF. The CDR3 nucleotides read TGTGCCACCCTAGGAGCGGGGCCCAATGAGCAGTTCTTC.

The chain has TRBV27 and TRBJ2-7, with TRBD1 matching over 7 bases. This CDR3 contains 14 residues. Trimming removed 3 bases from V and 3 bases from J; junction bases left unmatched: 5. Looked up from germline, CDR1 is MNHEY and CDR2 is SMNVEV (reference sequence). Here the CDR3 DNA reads TGTGCCAGCAGTTTTTTGGACAGGATCTACGAGCAGTACTTC. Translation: CASSFLDRIYEQYF.

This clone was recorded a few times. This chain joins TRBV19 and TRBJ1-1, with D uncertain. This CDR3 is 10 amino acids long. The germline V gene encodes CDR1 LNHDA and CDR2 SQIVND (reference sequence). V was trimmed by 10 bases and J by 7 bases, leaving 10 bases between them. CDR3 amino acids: CATGRFEAFF. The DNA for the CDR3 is TGTGCCACCGGGAGATTTGAAGCTTTCTTT.

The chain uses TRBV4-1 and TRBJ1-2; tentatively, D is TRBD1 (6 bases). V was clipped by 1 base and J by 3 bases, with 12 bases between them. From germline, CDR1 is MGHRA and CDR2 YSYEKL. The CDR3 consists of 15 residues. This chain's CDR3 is CASSQGAGVDYGYTF. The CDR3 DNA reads TGCGCCAGCAGCCAAGGGGCAGGGGTGGACTATGGCTACACCTTC.

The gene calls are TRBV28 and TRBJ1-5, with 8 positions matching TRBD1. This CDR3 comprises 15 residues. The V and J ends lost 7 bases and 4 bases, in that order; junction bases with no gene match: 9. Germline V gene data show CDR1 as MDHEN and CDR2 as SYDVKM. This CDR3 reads CASNGDRMGNQPQHF. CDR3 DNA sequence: TGTGCCAGCAATGGGGACAGGATGGGAAATCAGCCCCAGCATTTT.

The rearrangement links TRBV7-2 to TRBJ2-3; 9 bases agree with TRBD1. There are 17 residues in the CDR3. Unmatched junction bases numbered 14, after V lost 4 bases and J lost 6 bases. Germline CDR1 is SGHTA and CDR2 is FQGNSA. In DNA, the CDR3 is TGTGCCAGCAGCTACCAGGACAGGGGCCGGTTCTCCGATACGCAGTATTTT. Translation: CASSYQDRGRFSDTQYF. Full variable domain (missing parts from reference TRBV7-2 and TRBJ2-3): GAGVSQSPSNKVTEKGKDVELRCDPISGHTALYWYRQSLGQGLEFLIYFQGNSAPDKSGLPSDRFSAERTGGSVSTLTIQRTQQEDSAVYLCASSYQDRGRFSDTQYFGPGTRLTVL.

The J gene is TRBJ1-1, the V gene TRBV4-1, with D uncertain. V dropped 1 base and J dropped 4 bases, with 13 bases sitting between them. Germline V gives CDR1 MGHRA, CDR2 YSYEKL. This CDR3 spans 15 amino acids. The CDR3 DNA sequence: TGCGCCAGCAGCCAAGTAAGGGCCCGGGGCACTGAAGCTTTCTTT. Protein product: CASSQVRARGTEAFF.

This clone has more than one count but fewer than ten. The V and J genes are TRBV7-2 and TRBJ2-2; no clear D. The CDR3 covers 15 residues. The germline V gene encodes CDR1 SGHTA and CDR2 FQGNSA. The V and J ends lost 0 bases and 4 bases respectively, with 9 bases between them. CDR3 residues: CASSLAASPTGELFF. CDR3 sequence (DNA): TGTGCCAGCAGCTTAGCAGCGAGTCCCACCGGGGAGCTGTTTTTT.

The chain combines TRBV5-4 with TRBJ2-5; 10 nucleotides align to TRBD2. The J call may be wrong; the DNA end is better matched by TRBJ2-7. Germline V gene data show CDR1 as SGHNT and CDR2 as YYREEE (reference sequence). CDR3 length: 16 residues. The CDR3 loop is CASSSSPSGGTYEQYF. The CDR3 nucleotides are TGTGCCAGCAGCTCCTCTCCTAGCGGGGGTACCTACGAGCAGTACTTC.

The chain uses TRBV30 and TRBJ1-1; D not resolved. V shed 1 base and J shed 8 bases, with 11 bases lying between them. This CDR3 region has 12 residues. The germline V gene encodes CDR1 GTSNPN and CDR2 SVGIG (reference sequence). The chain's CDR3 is CAWSGRVGEAFF. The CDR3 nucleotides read TGTGCCTGGAGTGGGCGGGTGGGGGAAGCTTTCTTT.

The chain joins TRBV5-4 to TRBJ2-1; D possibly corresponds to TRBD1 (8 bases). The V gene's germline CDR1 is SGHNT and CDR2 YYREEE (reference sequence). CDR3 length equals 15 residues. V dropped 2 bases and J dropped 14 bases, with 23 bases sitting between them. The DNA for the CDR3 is TGTGCCAGCAGCTTCGTGGGACAGGCGACTCGGGGGGAGTTCTTC. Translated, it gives CASSFVGQATRGEFF.

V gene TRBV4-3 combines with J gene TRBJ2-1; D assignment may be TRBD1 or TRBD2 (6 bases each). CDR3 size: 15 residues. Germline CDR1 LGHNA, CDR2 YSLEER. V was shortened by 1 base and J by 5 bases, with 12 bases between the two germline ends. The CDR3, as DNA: TGCGCCAGCAGCCAAGCGGGGGCTAGCAACAATGAGCAGTTCTTC. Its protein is CASSQAGASNNEQFF.

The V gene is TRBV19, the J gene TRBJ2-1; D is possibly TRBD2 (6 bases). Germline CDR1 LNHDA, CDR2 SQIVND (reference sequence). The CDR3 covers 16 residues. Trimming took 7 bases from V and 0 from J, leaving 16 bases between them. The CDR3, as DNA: TGTGCCAGTATCCAACAGGCGGGACTCTCCTACAATGAGCAGTTCTTC. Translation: CASIQQAGLSYNEQFF.

The CDR3 bases are TGTGCCAGCAGTACCTCGACCCGGGAAACTGAAGCTTTCTTT. It yields the protein CASSTSTRETEAFF. This rearrangement joins TRBV6-6 to TRBJ1-1; D ambiguous. Between the trimmed V and J ends, which lost 5 bases and 5 bases, there was a span of 15 bases. Germline V gene sequence: CDR1 MNHNY, CDR2 SVGAGI (reference sequence). This CDR3 has 14 amino acids.

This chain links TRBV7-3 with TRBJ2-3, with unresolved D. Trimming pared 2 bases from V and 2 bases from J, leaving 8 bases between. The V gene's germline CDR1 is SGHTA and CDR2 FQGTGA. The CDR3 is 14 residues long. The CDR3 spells CASSLSSYTDTQYF. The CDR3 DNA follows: TGTGCCAGCAGCTTATCCAGCTACACAGATACGCAGTATTTT.

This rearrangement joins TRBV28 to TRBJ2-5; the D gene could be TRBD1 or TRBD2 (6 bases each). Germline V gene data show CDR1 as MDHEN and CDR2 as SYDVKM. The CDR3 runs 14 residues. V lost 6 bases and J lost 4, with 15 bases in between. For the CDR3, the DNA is TGTGCCAGCAGCGAGTGGGGGGCCGGAGAGACCCAGTACTTC. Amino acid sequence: CASSEWGAGETQYF.

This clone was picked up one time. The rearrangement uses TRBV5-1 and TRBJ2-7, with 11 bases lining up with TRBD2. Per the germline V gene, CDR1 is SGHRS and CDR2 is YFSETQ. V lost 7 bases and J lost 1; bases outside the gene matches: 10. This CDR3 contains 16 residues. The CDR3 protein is CASSIGTSGFSYEQYF. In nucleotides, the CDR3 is TGCGCCAGCTCGATTGGGACTAGCGGATTTTCCTACGAGCAGTACTTC.

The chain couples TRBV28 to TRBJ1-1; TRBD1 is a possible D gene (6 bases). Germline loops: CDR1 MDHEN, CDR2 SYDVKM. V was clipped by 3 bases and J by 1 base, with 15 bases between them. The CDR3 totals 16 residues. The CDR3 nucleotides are TGTGCCAGCAGTTTGGGCAGGGGTTTCCAGAACACTGAAGCTTTCTTT. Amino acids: CASSLGRGFQNTEAFF.